This T cell receptor (beta chain) was found in a study of chemoradiotherapy in HPV16-positive cancers. V lost 3 bases and J 8 bases, leaving 10 bases between the germline ends. From germline, CDR1 is MDHEN and CDR2 SYDVKM. The length of the CDR3 is 13 residues. This clone has a single count. The antigen is unknown. Data came from immunoSEQ multiplex PCR; TCRdb stores just in-frame clones and leaves some out. Of 13,000 to 15,000 clones in the sample, just over 85% were seen once. General study results and limits: Candidate HPV-specific clones and E7-related TCR motifs grew in tumor during treatment.

J is TRBJ1-4 and V is TRBV28, with D maybe TRBD1 (5 bases). The source is a human donor with HPV-associated anogenital cancer. This material consisted of blood, taken from a patient who underwent chemoradiotherapy. The CDR3 here is CASSFAGKEKLFF. The CDR3 DNA is TGTGCCAGCAGTTTTGCAGGGAAAGAAAAACTGTTTTTT. Complete variable domain (other parts from reference TRBV28 and TRBJ1-4): DVKVTQSSRYLVKRTGEKVFLECVQDMDHENMFWYRQDPGLGLRLIYFSYDVKMKEKGDIPEGYSVSREKKERFSLILESASTNQTSMYLCASSFAGKEKLFFGSGTQLSVL.